The rows below give T cell receptor beta chains drawn from one sample of a study of post-analysis software for immune sequencing data. TCRdb itself ran the PCR reads through MiXCR, one entry per CDR3 protein. This sample has a few hundred thousand distinct CDR3 sequences, with about 40% found just once. Sequences were obtained from blood. The receptors here all came from a girl between 5 and 17 years old with multiple sclerosis. Both conserved end residues are part of each CDR3. The order of the fields is D gene, J gene, V gene, clone size, CDR3 DNA, CDR3 protein. D genes are given only for firm matches. For some rows the clone size is stated as once, few or many, or as a class when expanded; others skip it.

D: NA; J: TRBJ1-1; V: TRBV20-1; size: many; DNA: TGCAGTGCTAGAGCTACAGGGCAGCGGGCGAACACTGAAGCTTTCTTT; CDR3: CSARATGQRANTEAFF
D: TRBD2; J: TRBJ2-1; V: TRBV7-9; size: NA; DNA: TGTGCCAGCAGCGCCGGGACTAGCGGGGCTGTAAGGACCCTTTACAATGAGCAGTTCTTC; CDR3: CASSAGTSGAVRTLYNEQFF
D: NA; J: TRBJ2-5; V: TRBV7-7; size: NA; DNA: TGTGCTAGCAGCTCCTTACTGTTGCAAGAGACCCAGTACTTC; CDR3: CASSSLLLQETQYF
D: NA; J: TRBJ2-5; V: TRBV25-1; size: NA; DNA: TGTGCCAGCAGTGACCCGGAGGGGTTTGGGGAGACCCAGTACTTC; CDR3: CASSDPEGFGETQYF
D: NA; J: TRBJ1-1; V: TRBV20-1; size: many; DNA: TGCAGTGCCCCAAGGGGAGACACTGAAGCTTTCTTT; CDR3: CSAPRGDTEAFF
D: NA; J: TRBJ1-1; V: TRBV12-3/TRBV12-4; size: NA; DNA: TGTGCCAGCAGTTTAGTAAGGTGGGGGGCTTTCTTT; CDR3: CASSLVRWGAFF
D: TRBD1; J: TRBJ1-1; V: TRBV7-2; size: once; DNA: TGTGCCAGCAGCCATAACAGGGGGATGGGGACTGAAGCTTTCTTT; CDR3: CASSHNRGMGTEAFF
D: NA; J: TRBJ1-1; V: TRBV6-5; size: NA; DNA: TGTGCCAGCAGTTACTCCAGGATGAACGCTGAAGCTTTCTTT; CDR3: CASSYSRMNAEAFF
D: NA; J: TRBJ1-2; V: TRBV3-1; size: many; DNA: TGTGCCAGCAGCCAGAGGAGATGGGGGAACTATGGCTACACCTTC; CDR3: CASSQRRWGNYGYTF
D: NA; J: TRBJ2-5; V: TRBV9; size: NA; DNA: TGTGCCAGCAGCGTAGGCGGGGGCGCAGAGACCCAGTACTTC; CDR3: CASSVGGGAETQYF
D: TRBD1; J: TRBJ2-4; V: TRBV12-3/TRBV12-4; size: NA; DNA: TGTGCCAGCAGTTTGCCACAGGGGGTAAACATTCAGTACTTC; CDR3: CASSLPQGVNIQYF
D: NA; J: TRBJ2-7; V: TRBV4-2; size: NA; DNA: TGTGCCAGCAGCCAAGCGGCTACCCTCAGCGACGAGCAGTACTTC; CDR3: CASSQAATLSDEQYF
D: NA; J: TRBJ1-5; V: TRBV15; size: many; DNA: TGTGCCACCACAGACAGTCCAAATCAGCCCCAGCATTTT; CDR3: CATTDSPNQPQHF
D: NA; J: TRBJ2-3; V: TRBV7-9; size: few; DNA: TGTGCCAGCAGCTTCGGGGGTGAAGATACGCAGTATTTT; CDR3: CASSFGGEDTQYF
D: TRBD2; J: TRBJ2-5; V: TRBV14; size: NA; DNA: TGTGCCAGCAGCGCAAGGTGGGGACTAGAAGAGACCCAGTACTTC; CDR3: CASSARWGLEETQYF
D: NA; J: TRBJ1-1; V: TRBV6-1; size: many; DNA: TGTGCAGAGACCCGAAACACTGAAGCTTTCTTT; CDR3: CAETRNTEAFF
D: TRBD1; J: TRBJ2-4; V: TRBV20-1; size: few; DNA: TGCAGTGCTTCTGGCGACAGGGAAAACATTCAGTACTTC; CDR3: CSASGDRENIQYF
D: NA; J: TRBJ1-1; V: TRBV10-3; size: few; DNA: TGTGCCGTCAGTGAGTTTGGGAACACTGAAGCTTTCTTT; CDR3: CAVSEFGNTEAFF
D: NA; J: TRBJ2-6; V: TRBV15; size: NA; DNA: TGTGCCACCAGCAGAGATGGGGGGACCGGGGCCAACGTCCTGACTTTC; CDR3: CATSRDGGTGANVLTF
D: TRBD1; J: TRBJ2-4; V: TRBV29-1; size: NA; DNA: TGCAGCGTTGATTCCGGGACAGGGTTGGGGGACATTCAGTACTTC; CDR3: CSVDSGTGLGDIQYF
D: NA; J: TRBJ2-1; V: TRBV14; size: many; DNA: TGTGCCAGCAATAGAGGGGTCTACAATGAGCAGTTCTTC; CDR3: CASNRGVYNEQFF
D: TRBD1; J: TRBJ1-5; V: TRBV12-3/TRBV12-4; size: few; DNA: TGTGCCAGCAGCTACGGGACAGGGTTTCAGCCCCAGCATTTT; CDR3: CASSYGTGFQPQHF
D: TRBD1; J: TRBJ1-1; V: TRBV9; size: few; DNA: TGTGCCAGCAGCGTAGGCCCCTCCCGGGACAGGGTCCAAGGCACTGAAGCTTTCTTT; CDR3: CASSVGPSRDRVQGTEAFF
D: NA; J: TRBJ2-1; V: TRBV12-3/TRBV12-4; size: many; DNA: TGTGCCAGCAGTTTCGCCCGCAGGAACGGTGAGCAGTTCTTC; CDR3: CASSFARRNGEQFF
D: NA; J: TRBJ2-7; V: TRBV20-1; size: NA; DNA: TGCAGTGCCGAAGGGGCCTCCTACGAGCAGTACTTC; CDR3: CSAEGASYEQYF
D: NA; J: TRBJ1-2; V: TRBV6-6; size: NA; DNA: TGTGCCAGCAGCCTATCCACTGGGGTCGGCTACACCTTC; CDR3: CASSLSTGVGYTF
D: NA; J: TRBJ2-3; V: TRBV5-1; size: few; DNA: TGCGCCAGCAGCTCCGGGACTTATAGCACAGATACGCAGTATTTT; CDR3: CASSSGTYSTDTQYF